What follows are 27 T cell receptor beta chains derived from one specimen sequenced in a study of beta chain features in type 1 diabetes. Of the isolated RNA, all was reverse transcribed, and so the sequenced material was expressed TCRB transcripts. The protocol was immunoSEQ multiplex PCR, while the TCRdb copy is restricted to in-frame clones and leaves out a portion. This table holds around 160,000 clones, 40% to 60% found once. Sequenced material: Tregs from blood. Receptors originate from a young man in good health.

The rearrangement uses TRBV5-4 and TRBJ2-1; TRBD2 aligns across 12 bases. The germline V gene encodes CDR1 SGHNT and CDR2 YYREEE (reference sequence). Germline trimming cut 4 bases from V and 5 bases from J; bases unmatched to any gene: 4. This CDR3 is 15 amino acids long. The CDR3 loop is CASSLGLAGNNEQFF. CDR3 bases: TGTGCCAGCAGCCTTGGACTAGCGGGGAACAATGAGCAGTTCTTC.

V and J are TRBV9 and TRBJ2-1; 9 bases match TRBD2. The V gene end was trimmed by 0 bases and the J gene end by 7 bases; junction bases not matched to a gene: 8. The CDR3 is 16 amino acids. Germline CDR1 SGDLS, CDR2 YYNGEE. The CDR3 nucleotides are TGTGCCAGCAGCGTAGTTAGCGGGAGTGGGTCTAATGAGCAGTTCTTC. Protein sequence: CASSVVSGSGSNEQFF.

This clone was observed a few times. The V and J genes are TRBV9 and TRBJ2-5; the D gene is possibly TRBD1 (6 bases). This CDR3 has 16 amino acids. V shed 4 bases and J shed 5 bases, with 21 bases lying between them. Germline assignment: CDR1 SGDLS and CDR2 YYNGEE. The CDR3 loop is CASSRSGVGLWETQYF. The CDR3, as DNA: TGTGCCAGCAGCCGCTCAGGGGTAGGGCTGTGGGAGACCCAGTACTTC.

CDR3 DNA: TGTGCCAGCAGTGAAGCGCGAGCTACAGGGTCCCAGTTCTTC. As protein: CASSEARATGSQFF. This chain joins TRBV2 and TRBJ2-1; D is perhaps TRBD1 (6 bases). V lost 0 bases to trimming and J lost 13 bases, with 16 bases between them. The CDR3 is 14 residues long. The germline gives CDR1 SNHLY, CDR2 FYNNEI.

V gene TRBV18 combines with J gene TRBJ2-2; TRBD1 matches 8 bases. Trimming took 6 bases from V and 3 from J; bases not matched to a gene: 3. The CDR3 loop spans 14 amino acids. From germline, CDR1 is KGHSH and CDR2 LQKENI. In DNA, the CDR3 is TGTGCCAGCTCGGACAGGGCGGACACCGGGGAGCTGTTTTTT. It translates to CASSDRADTGELFF.

The V call is TRBV18, the J call TRBJ2-5; a weak D match, TRBD2 (6 bases). The V end lost 5 bases, the J end lost 3 bases, and 10 bases lay between the germline ends. Germline CDR1 is KGHSH and CDR2 is LQKENI. This CDR3 is 13 amino acids long. For the CDR3, the DNA is TGTGCCAGCTCAACGACTAGAAAAGAGACCCAGTACTTC. Translated: CASSTTRKETQYF.

The CDR3 spells CASSLVQGGGEQYF. CDR3 nucleotides: TGTGCCAGCAGCTTAGTCCAGGGAGGGGGCGAGCAGTACTTC. The rearrangement uses TRBV7-2 and TRBJ2-7, with D perhaps TRBD2 (7 bases). The CDR3 runs 14 residues. Germline lookup yields CDR1 SGHTA and CDR2 FQGNSA. V lost 1 base and J lost 6, with 13 bases in between.

This chain uses TRBV6-5 with TRBJ2-5; D is uncertain. V lost 5 bases, J lost 0 bases, and 13 bases lay in between. Germline CDR1 is MNHEY and CDR2 is SVGAGI. This CDR3 has 15 residues. CDR3 protein: CASSHARVYQETQYF. The CDR3, as DNA: TGTGCCAGCAGTCACGCTCGGGTTTACCAAGAGACCCAGTACTTC.

In its sample, this clone was seen a few times. The rearrangement links TRBV2 to TRBJ1-1, with a weak D call TRBD1 (5 bases). Trimming removed 0 bases at V and 3 bases at J, with 14 bases between. CDR1 is SNHLY, CDR2 FYNNEI, per germline. The CDR3 length is 16 residues. The CDR3 is CASSEAQAGRDTEAFF. CDR3 DNA sequence: TGTGCCAGCAGTGAAGCACAGGCAGGGAGGGACACTGAAGCTTTCTTT.

The chain links TRBV29-1 to TRBJ2-1, with 7 bases fitting TRBD2. The CDR3 covers 15 residues. Germline values: CDR1 SQVTM, CDR2 ANQGSEA. V dropped 4 bases and J dropped 0; count of bases not matched to a gene: 6. In DNA, the CDR3 is TGCAGCGTTGGAAGGGAGGGGAGCTCCTACAATGAGCAGTTCTTC. This gives the protein CSVGREGSSYNEQFF.

This sequence joins TRBV28 and TRBJ2-1, with 13 bases fitting TRBD2. The CDR3 extends over 18 amino acids. With V trimmed by 7 bases and J by 6 bases, 15 bases remained unmatched. The germline V gene has CDR1 MDHEN and CDR2 SYDVKM. The chain's CDR3 is CASKPNPPGLAGSNEQFF. The CDR3 DNA reads TGTGCCAGCAAACCAAACCCACCGGGACTAGCGGGATCCAATGAGCAGTTCTTC. The variable domain in full, with the rest retrieved from reference TRBV28 and TRBJ2-1, is DVKVTQSSRYLVKRTGEKVFLECVQDMDHENMFWYRQDPGLGLRLIYFSYDVKMKEKGDIPEGYSVSREKKERFSLILESASTNQTSMYLCASKPNPPGLAGSNEQFFGPGTRLTVL.

This clone was seen a handful of times. V is TRBV28 and J is TRBJ2-7; 8 bases align to TRBD1. Germline lookup yields CDR1 MDHEN and CDR2 SYDVKM. After removal of 2 bases from V and 6 bases from J, the junction contained 6 bases not matched to a gene. The CDR3 spans 14 residues. The CDR3 coding sequence is TGTGCCAGCAGTTTAGGCAGGGGGCGGCGCGAGCAGTACTTC. It is translated as CASSLGRGRREQYF.

This clone has only one observation. V gene TRBV28 combines with J gene TRBJ2-4; D not resolved. The length of the CDR3 is 12 residues. CDR1 MDHEN and CDR2 SYDVKM come from the germline V gene. Trimming left V 2 bases short and J 8 bases short, with 7 bases between. As DNA, the CDR3 is TGTGCCAGCAGTTTAGAGGATCACATTCAGTACTTC. Translated, it gives CASSLEDHIQYF.

V gene TRBV2 combines with J gene TRBJ2-7; tentatively, D is TRBD2 (6 bases). Trimming took off 6 bases at V and 3 bases at J, with 12 bases between the two ends. This CDR3 comprises 13 residues. Germline CDR1 SNHLY, CDR2 FYNNEI. The CDR3 protein is CASSLTSFYEQYF. CDR3 nucleotides: TGTGCCAGCAGCCTGACTAGTTTCTACGAGCAGTACTTC.

The rearrangement joins TRBV7-6 to TRBJ1-2; the D gene is possibly TRBD1 (6 bases). CDR1 is SGHVS, CDR2 FNYEAQ, per germline. This CDR3 spans 15 amino acids. Trimming shortened V by 5 bases and J by 7 bases, and 20 bases separated the two germline ends. CDR3 nucleotides: TGTGCCAGCAGCCCACGGGGAGCAGGGGAGGGTGGCTACACCTTC. Its translation is CASSPRGAGEGGYTF.

This clone was recorded a few times. The rearrangement uses TRBV5-5 and TRBJ1-2; D gene uncertain. The CDR3 totals 13 residues. Trimming pared 1 base from V and 4 bases from J, leaving 8 bases between. In germline, CDR1 is SGHKS, CDR2 YYEKEE (reference sequence). The chain's CDR3 is CASSLNFFYGYTF. CDR3 DNA sequence: TGTGCCAGCAGCTTGAACTTTTTCTATGGCTACACCTTC.

V and J are TRBV5-4 and TRBJ2-1; 7 bases fit TRBD2. The CDR3 is made up of 13 amino acids. From germline, CDR1 is SGHNT and CDR2 YYREEE (reference sequence). The trim removed 2 bases at V and 5 bases at J, leaving 1 base unmatched. CDR3 coding DNA: TGTGCCAGCAGCTTCACTAGCGACAATGAGCAGTTCTTC. Translation: CASSFTSDNEQFF.

The gene calls are TRBV18 and TRBJ1-4, with D possibly being TRBD1 (5 bases). The CDR3 sequence is 13 residues long. V lost 6 bases and J 4 bases, leaving 9 bases between the germline ends. Germline V gives CDR1 KGHSH, CDR2 LQKENI. CDR3 bases: TGTGCCAGCTCCCGACAGCTTAATGAAAAACTGTTTTTT. As protein: CASSRQLNEKLFF.

CDR3 protein: CASSPPGDQGYGYTF. In DNA form, the CDR3 reads TGTGCCAGCTCACCACCAGGAGATCAGGGATATGGCTACACCTTC. This chain connects TRBV18 to TRBJ1-2; TRBD1 is a possible D gene (5 bases). Germline CDR1 is KGHSH and CDR2 is LQKENI. The CDR3 is 15 amino acids. V lost 0 bases and J 5 bases, leaving 13 bases between the germline ends.

The chain carries TRBV6-5 and TRBJ1-1; 8 nucleotides match TRBD1. Trimming at V came to 5 bases and at J to 8 bases, leaving 7 bases not matched to a gene. CDR3 length: 13 amino acids. Per germline, CDR1 MNHEY and CDR2 SVGAGI. The CDR3 DNA is TGTGCCAGCAGTCTTACAGGGGGGAGAGAAGCTTTCTTT. Translating it yields CASSLTGGREAFF.

This clone was observed a few times. Within the sample, other DNA sequences also encode this same CDR3. The chain carries TRBV30 and TRBJ1-5; D gene unclear. Germline V gene sequence: CDR1 GTSNPN, CDR2 SVGIG (reference sequence). The CDR3 runs to 13 residues. Trimming left V 0 bases short and J 1 base short, with 4 bases between. CDR3 DNA: TGTGCCTGGAGTGTACACAGCAATCAGCCCCAGCATTTT. This gives the protein CAWSVHSNQPQHF.

This clone was detected once. The chain employs TRBV5-1 and TRBJ2-7; D is perhaps TRBD2 (5 bases). There are 15 residues in the CDR3. Germline-derived CDR1 and CDR2 are SGHRS and YFSETQ. V was clipped by 0 bases and J by 0 bases, with 10 bases between them. The CDR3 DNA reads TGCGCCAGCAGCTTGGTTCCCGGGAACTCCTACGAGCAGTACTTC. Protein product: CASSLVPGNSYEQYF.

This clone was seen a few times. This chain joins TRBV10-3 and TRBJ2-1; D gene ambiguous. The germline gives CDR1 ENHRY, CDR2 SYGVKD. The CDR3 length is 14 residues. Trimming cost V 4 bases and J 1 base, with 8 bases left between them. The CDR3 DNA follows: TGTGCCATCAGTGGAAGAGGATCCTACAATGAGCAGTTCTTC. This codes for CAISGRGSYNEQFF.

DNA of the CDR3: TGTGCCAGCTCACGTCAGAGGAGCTCCTACAATGAGCAGTTCTTC. Amino acid sequence: CASSRQRSSYNEQFF. This rearrangement joins TRBV18 to TRBJ2-1; unclear D gene. The germline V gene has CDR1 KGHSH and CDR2 LQKENI. V dropped 4 bases and J dropped 0 bases, with 10 bases sitting between them. The CDR3 contains 15 residues. Variable domain in full (rest from reference TRBV18 and TRBJ2-1): NAGVMQNPRHLVRRRGQEARLRCSPMKGHSHVYWYRQLPEEGLKFMVYLQKENIIDESGMPKERFSAEFPKEGPSILRIQQVVRGDSAAYFCASSRQRSSYNEQFFGPGTRLTVL.

The gene calls are TRBV7-2 and TRBJ2-1; 11 positions match TRBD2. The CDR3 runs to 15 residues. V lost 4 bases, J lost 4 bases, and 3 bases stayed unmatched. Looked up from germline, CDR1 is SGHTA and CDR2 is FQGNSA. The CDR3 DNA is TGTGCCAGCAGCTGGACTAGCGGGCCTTACAATGAGCAGTTCTTC. Translated: CASSWTSGPYNEQFF.

This clone occurred a few times. The chain links TRBV7-2 to TRBJ1-2, with no clear D. V was trimmed by 1 base and J by 0 bases, leaving 9 bases between them. The CDR3 is 15 residues long. CDR1 SGHTA and CDR2 FQGNSA come from the germline V gene. Here the CDR3 DNA reads TGTGCCAGCAGCTTAGTGGCAGACACTAACTATGGCTACACCTTC. Translating it yields CASSLVADTNYGYTF.

The genes are TRBV7-2 and TRBJ2-1; 8 bases align to TRBD1. The CDR3 sequence is 15 residues long. From germline, CDR1 is SGHTA and CDR2 FQGNSA. The V and J ends lost 1 base and 3 bases, in that order; junction bases with no gene match: 2. CDR3 in DNA: TGTGCCAGCAGCTTAGGGGGACAGGACTACAATGAGCAGTTCTTC. Its translation: CASSLGGQDYNEQFF.